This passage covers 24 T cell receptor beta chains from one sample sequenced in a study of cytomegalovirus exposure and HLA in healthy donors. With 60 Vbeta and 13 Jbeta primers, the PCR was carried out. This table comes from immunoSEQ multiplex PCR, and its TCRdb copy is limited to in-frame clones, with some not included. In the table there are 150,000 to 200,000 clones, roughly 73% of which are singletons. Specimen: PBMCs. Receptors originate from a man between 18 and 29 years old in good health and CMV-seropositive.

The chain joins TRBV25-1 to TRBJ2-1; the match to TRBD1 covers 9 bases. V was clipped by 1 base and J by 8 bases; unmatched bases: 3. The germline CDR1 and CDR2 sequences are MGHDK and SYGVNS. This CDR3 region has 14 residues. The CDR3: CASSEWGQGDEQFF. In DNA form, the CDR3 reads TGTGCCAGCAGTGAATGGGGACAGGGAGATGAGCAGTTCTTC.

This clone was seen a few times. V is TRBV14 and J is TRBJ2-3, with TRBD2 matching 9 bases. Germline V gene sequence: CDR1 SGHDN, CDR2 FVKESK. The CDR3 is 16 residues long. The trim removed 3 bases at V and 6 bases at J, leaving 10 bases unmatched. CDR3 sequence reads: CASSQELAGSGDTQYF. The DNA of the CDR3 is TGTGCCAGCAGCCAGGAGCTAGCGGGAAGCGGCGATACGCAGTATTTT.

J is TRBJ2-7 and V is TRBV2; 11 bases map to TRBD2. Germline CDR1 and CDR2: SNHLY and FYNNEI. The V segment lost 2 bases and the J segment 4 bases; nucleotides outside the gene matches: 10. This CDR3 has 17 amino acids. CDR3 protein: CASSEFVSSGRRYEQYF. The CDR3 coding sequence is TGTGCCAGCAGTGAATTTGTGTCTAGCGGGAGGCGATACGAGCAGTACTTC.

The CDR3 DNA sequence: TGTGCCAGCAGTTACTCTCCCCGCGGGGCAGGCTACACCTTC. It is translated as CASSYSPRGAGYTF. The chain couples TRBV6-5 to TRBJ1-2; D may be TRBD1 (5 bases). Germline-derived CDR1 and CDR2 are MNHEY and SVGAGI. The germline V and J ends were trimmed by 0 bases and 8 bases, with 13 bases remaining between them. The CDR3 extends over 14 amino acids.

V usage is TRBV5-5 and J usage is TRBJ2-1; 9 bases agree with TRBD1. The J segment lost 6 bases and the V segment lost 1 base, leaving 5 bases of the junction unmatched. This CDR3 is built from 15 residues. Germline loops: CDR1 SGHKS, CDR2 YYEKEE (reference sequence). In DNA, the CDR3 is TGTGCCAGCAGCTTGATTGGACAGGGGATCAATGAGCAGTTCTTC. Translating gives CASSLIGQGINEQFF.

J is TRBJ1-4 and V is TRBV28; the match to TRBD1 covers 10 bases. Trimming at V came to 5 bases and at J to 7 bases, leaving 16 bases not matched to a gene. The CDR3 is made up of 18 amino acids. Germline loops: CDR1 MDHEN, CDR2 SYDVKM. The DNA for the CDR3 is TGTGCCAGCAGTCCCCCGGGACAGGGGTCACCCGGTGGTGAAAAACTGTTTTTT. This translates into CASSPPGQGSPGGEKLFF.

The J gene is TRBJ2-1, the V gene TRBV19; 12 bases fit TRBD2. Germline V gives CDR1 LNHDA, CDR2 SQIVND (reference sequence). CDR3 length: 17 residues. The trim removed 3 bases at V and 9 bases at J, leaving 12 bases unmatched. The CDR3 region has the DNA TGTGCCAGTAGTATCCCTAGCGGGAGGGGGAAGGTTGCTGAGCAGTTCTTC. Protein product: CASSIPSGRGKVAEQFF.

The CDR3 here is CASSPLGQGLTYEQYF. The CDR3 DNA reads as TGTGCCAGCTCACCCTTAGGACAGGGTTTAACCTACGAGCAGTACTTC. The gene calls are TRBV18 and TRBJ2-7; 8 bases agree with TRBD1. J was trimmed by 2 bases and V by 3 bases; bases with no gene match: 9. CDR1 KGHSH and CDR2 LQKENI come from the germline V gene. The CDR3 is made up of 16 amino acids.

CDR3 sequence reads: CASSPSGRMYEQYF. CDR3 coding DNA: TGCGCCAGCAGCCCCAGCGGGAGAATGTACGAGCAGTACTTC. This sequence joins TRBV5-1 and TRBJ2-7; 8 bases line up with TRBD2. Germline CDR1 reads SGHRS; CDR2 reads YFSETQ. The CDR3 consists of 14 residues. With 4 bases clipped from V and 4 bases from J, the junction kept 7 bases outside the gene matches. The whole variable domain, filled in from reference TRBV5-1 and TRBJ2-7, reads KAGVTQTPRYLIKTRGQQVTLSCSPISGHRSVSWYQQTPGQGLQFLFEYFSETQRNKGNFPGRFSGRQFSNSRSEMNVSTLELGDSALYLCASSPSGRMYEQYFGPGTRLTVT.

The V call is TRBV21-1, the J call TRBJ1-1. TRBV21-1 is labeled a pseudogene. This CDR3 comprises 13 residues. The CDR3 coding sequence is TGTGCCACGCGGCGGATGGGTAGTAAGAAAGCTTTCTTT. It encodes CATRRMGSKKAFF.

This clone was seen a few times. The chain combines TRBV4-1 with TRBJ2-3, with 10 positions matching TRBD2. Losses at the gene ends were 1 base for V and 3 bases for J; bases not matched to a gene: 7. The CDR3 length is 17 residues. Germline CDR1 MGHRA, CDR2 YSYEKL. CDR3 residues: CASSQAVLAGGTDTQYF. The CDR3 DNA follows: TGCGCCAGCAGCCAAGCGGTCTTAGCGGGAGGAACAGATACGCAGTATTTT.

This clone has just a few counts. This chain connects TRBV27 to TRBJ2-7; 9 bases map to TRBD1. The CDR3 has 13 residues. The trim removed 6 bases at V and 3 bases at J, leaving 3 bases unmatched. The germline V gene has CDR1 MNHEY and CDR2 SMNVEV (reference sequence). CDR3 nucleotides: TGTGCCAGCAGCGGGACAGGGTTCTACGAGCAGTACTTC. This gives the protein CASSGTGFYEQYF.

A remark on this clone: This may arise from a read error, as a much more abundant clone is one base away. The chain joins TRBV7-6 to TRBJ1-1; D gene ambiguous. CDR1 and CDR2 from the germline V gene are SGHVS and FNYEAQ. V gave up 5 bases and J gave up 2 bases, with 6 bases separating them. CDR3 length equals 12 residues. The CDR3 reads CASSLINTEAFF. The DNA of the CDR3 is TGTGCCAGCAGCCTAATAAACACTGAAGCTTTCTTT.

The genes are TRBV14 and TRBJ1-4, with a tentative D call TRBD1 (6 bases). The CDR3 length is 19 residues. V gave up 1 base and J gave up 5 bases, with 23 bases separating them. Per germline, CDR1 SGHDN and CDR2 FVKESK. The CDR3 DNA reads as TGTGCCAGCAGCCAAGCTCCCAGCATCAGCATGGACAGAAATGAAAAACTGTTTTTT. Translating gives CASSQAPSISMDRNEKLFF.

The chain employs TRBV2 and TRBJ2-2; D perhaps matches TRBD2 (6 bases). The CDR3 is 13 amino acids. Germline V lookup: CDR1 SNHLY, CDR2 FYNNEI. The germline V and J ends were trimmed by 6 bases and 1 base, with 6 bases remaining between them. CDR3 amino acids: CASRRENTGELFF. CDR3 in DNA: TGTGCCAGCAGGCGGGAGAACACCGGGGAGCTGTTTTTT.

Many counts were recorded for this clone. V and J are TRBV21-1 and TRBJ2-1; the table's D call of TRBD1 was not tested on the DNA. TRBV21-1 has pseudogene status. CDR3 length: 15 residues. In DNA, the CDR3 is TGTGCCAGCAGCCCCCCACTCAGGGGGCCCTATGAGCAGTTCTTC. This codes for CASSPPLRGPYEQFF.

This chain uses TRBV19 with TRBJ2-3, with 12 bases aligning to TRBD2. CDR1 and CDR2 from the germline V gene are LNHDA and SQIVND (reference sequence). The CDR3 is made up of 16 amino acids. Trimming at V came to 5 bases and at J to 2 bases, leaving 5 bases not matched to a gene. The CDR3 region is CASSLRLAGATDTQYF. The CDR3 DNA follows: TGTGCCAGTAGTCTGCGACTAGCGGGGGCCACAGATACGCAGTATTTT.

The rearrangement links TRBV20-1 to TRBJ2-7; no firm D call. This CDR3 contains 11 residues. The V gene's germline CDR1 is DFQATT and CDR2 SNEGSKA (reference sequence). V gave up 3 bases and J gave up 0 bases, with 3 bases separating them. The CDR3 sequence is CSASLSYEQYF. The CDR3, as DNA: TGCAGTGCTAGCCTCTCCTACGAGCAGTACTTC.

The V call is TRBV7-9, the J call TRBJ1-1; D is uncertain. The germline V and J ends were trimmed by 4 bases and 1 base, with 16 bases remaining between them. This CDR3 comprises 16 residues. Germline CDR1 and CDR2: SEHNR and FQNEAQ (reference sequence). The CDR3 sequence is CASSSRLSLRNTEAFF. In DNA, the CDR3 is TGTGCCAGCAGCTCCCGTTTGAGCCTTAGGAACACTGAAGCTTTCTTT.

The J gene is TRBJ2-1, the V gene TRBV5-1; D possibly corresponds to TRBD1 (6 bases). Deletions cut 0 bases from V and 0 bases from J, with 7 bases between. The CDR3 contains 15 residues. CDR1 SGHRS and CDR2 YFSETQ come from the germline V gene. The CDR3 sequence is CASSLEQGSYNEQFF. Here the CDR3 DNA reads TGCGCCAGCAGCTTGGAACAGGGCTCCTACAATGAGCAGTTCTTC.

This chain's CDR3 is CASRQGTSGSQNEQFF. For the CDR3, the DNA is TGTGCCAGCAGACAGGGCACTAGCGGGAGTCAGAATGAGCAGTTCTTC. This chain connects TRBV28 to TRBJ2-1, with 11 nucleotides matching TRBD2. This CDR3 is built from 16 residues. CDR1 is MDHEN, CDR2 SYDVKM, per germline. J lost 7 bases, V lost 6 bases, and 11 bases had no gene match.

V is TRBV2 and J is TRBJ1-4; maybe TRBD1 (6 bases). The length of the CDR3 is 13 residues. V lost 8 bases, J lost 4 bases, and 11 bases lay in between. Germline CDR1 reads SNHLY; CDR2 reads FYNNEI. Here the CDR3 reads CASGGTYNEKLFF. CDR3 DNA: TGTGCCAGCGGGGGCACCTATAATGAAAAACTGTTTTTT.

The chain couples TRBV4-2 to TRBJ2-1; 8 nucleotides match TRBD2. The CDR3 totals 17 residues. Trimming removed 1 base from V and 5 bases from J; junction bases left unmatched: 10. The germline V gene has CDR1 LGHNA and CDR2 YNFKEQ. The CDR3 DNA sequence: TGTGCCAGCAGCCAAGTTAGTTTCGGGAGGGCAGACAATGAGCAGTTCTTC. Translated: CASSQVSFGRADNEQFF.

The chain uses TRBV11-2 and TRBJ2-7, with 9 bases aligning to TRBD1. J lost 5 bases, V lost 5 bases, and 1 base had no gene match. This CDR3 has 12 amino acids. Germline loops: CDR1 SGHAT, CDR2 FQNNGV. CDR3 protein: CASSRTGDEQYF. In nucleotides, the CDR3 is TGTGCCAGCAGCCGGACAGGGGACGAGCAGTACTTC.